These T cell receptor beta chains were read from a single sample in a study of cytomegalovirus exposure and HLA in healthy donors. Using immunoSEQ multiplex PCR, the repertoire was profiled, and TCRdb retains in-frame clones only, with some absent. The table shows 150,000 or so clones, with approximately 82% occurring only once. Sequenced material: PBMCs. Receptors were obtained from a woman aged 50 to 65 in good health and CMV-seropositive. The CDR3 runs from the conserved cysteine through the conserved F or W. A D gene is named only where the DNA matches it firmly. Size values are once, few and many counts, or a class for expanded clones, and some rows have none.

d_gene: NA
v_gene: TRBV7-9
j_gene: TRBJ1-1
abundance: once
CDR3aa: CASSPEAGFEAFF
CDR3nt: TGTGCCAGCAGCCCAGAAGCCGGGTTTGAAGCTTTCTTT

d_gene: TRBD1
v_gene: TRBV5-6
j_gene: TRBJ2-7
abundance: NA
CDR3aa: CASSLETGASNEQYF
CDR3nt: TGTGCCAGCAGCTTGGAAACAGGGGCCTCTAACGAGCAGTACTTC

d_gene: NA
v_gene: TRBV10-1
j_gene: TRBJ2-7
abundance: NA
CDR3aa: CASSAFYEQYF
CDR3nt: TGCGCCAGCAGTGCATTCTACGAGCAGTACTTC

d_gene: TRBD1
v_gene: TRBV10-3
j_gene: TRBJ2-6
abundance: few
CDR3aa: CAISESLGQGSGANVLTF
CDR3nt: TGTGCCATCAGTGAGTCTCTGGGACAGGGATCTGGGGCCAACGTCCTGACTTTC

d_gene: TRBD2
v_gene: TRBV10-2
j_gene: TRBJ2-5
abundance: NA
CDR3aa: CATAQGLAGETQYF
CDR3nt: TGCGCCACAGCCCAGGGACTAGCGGGAGAGACCCAGTACTTC

d_gene: TRBD1
v_gene: TRBV30
j_gene: TRBJ2-2
abundance: few
CDR3aa: CAWSGVTGSAGELFF
CDR3nt: TGTGCCTGGAGTGGAGTGACAGGGTCCGCCGGGGAGCTGTTTTTT

d_gene: TRBD1
v_gene: TRBV11-2
j_gene: TRBJ2-7
abundance: once
CDR3aa: CASSLGSGGWEQYF
CDR3nt: TGTGCCAGCAGCTTAGGCTCAGGGGGTTGGGAGCAGTACTTC

d_gene: NA
v_gene: TRBV5-1
j_gene: TRBJ2-3
abundance: NA
CDR3aa: CASSPATSEDTQYF
CDR3nt: TGCGCCAGCAGCCCTGCGACTAGTGAAGATACGCAGTATTTT

d_gene: NA
v_gene: TRBV27
j_gene: TRBJ2-2
abundance: NA
CDR3aa: CASSSGSRGELFF
CDR3nt: TGTGCCAGCAGTTCGGGGTCAAGGGGGGAGCTGTTTTTT

d_gene: NA
v_gene: TRBV7-8
j_gene: TRBJ2-3
abundance: NA
CDR3aa: CASSLARSGVKDTQYF
CDR3nt: TGTGCCAGCAGCTTAGCGCGCTCAGGGGTGAAAGATACGCAGTATTTT

d_gene: NA
v_gene: TRBV5-5
j_gene: TRBJ1-2
abundance: NA
CDR3aa: CASSLAGPYGYTF
CDR3nt: TGTGCCAGCAGCCTAGCCGGGCCCTATGGCTACACCTTC

d_gene: TRBD1
v_gene: TRBV4-3
j_gene: TRBJ2-2
abundance: few
CDR3aa: CASSLNRGLTGELFF
CDR3nt: TGCGCCAGCAGCCTGAACAGGGGGCTCACCGGGGAGCTGTTTTTT

d_gene: NA
v_gene: TRBV9
j_gene: TRBJ1-6
abundance: NA
CDR3aa: CASSVRGGGSPLHF
CDR3nt: TGTGCCAGCAGCGTAAGGGGGGGAGGTTCACCCCTCCACTTT

d_gene: TRBD2
v_gene: TRBV7-9
j_gene: TRBJ2-7
abundance: NA
CDR3aa: CASSLSGGVGYEQYF
CDR3nt: TGTGCCAGCAGCTTATCTGGGGGGGTGGGCTACGAGCAGTACTTC

d_gene: NA
v_gene: TRBV2
j_gene: TRBJ2-7
abundance: NA
CDR3aa: CASSDPRHRAHEQYF
CDR3nt: TGTGCCAGCAGTGATCCGAGGCACAGGGCCCACGAGCAGTACTTC

d_gene: TRBD1
v_gene: TRBV6-5
j_gene: TRBJ2-7
abundance: NA
CDR3aa: CASSFSGTAYEQYF
CDR3nt: TGTGCCAGCAGTTTCTCCGGGACAGCCTACGAGCAGTACTTC

d_gene: NA
v_gene: TRBV7-8
j_gene: TRBJ2-7
abundance: few
CDR3aa: CASSLESVYEQYF
CDR3nt: TGTGCCAGCAGCTTAGAATCGGTGTACGAGCAGTACTTC

d_gene: TRBD1
v_gene: TRBV2
j_gene: TRBJ1-2
abundance: NA
CDR3aa: CASMGQGNYGYTF
CDR3nt: TGTGCCAGCATGGGACAGGGGAACTATGGCTACACCTTC

d_gene: TRBD2
v_gene: TRBV6-1
j_gene: TRBJ2-3
abundance: few
CDR3aa: CASSDASGGIADTQYF
CDR3nt: TGTGCCAGCAGTGACGCTAGCGGGGGGATCGCAGATACGCAGTATTTT

d_gene: TRBD2
v_gene: TRBV30
j_gene: TRBJ2-1
abundance: NA
CDR3aa: CAWSVPTSGGAGFF
CDR3nt: TGTGCCTGGAGTGTACCGACTAGCGGGGGGGCCGGGTTCTTC